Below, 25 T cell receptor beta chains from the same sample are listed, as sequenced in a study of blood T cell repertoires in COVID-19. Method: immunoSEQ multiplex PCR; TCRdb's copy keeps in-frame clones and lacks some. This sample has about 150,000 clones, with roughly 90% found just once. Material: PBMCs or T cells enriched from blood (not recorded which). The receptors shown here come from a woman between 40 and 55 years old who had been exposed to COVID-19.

DNA of the CDR3: TGTGCCAGCAGCGCCCCCGGGACTAGCGGTACAGATACGCAGTATTTT. Its protein is CASSAPGTSGTDTQYF. This chain links TRBV9 with TRBJ2-3, with 11 bases aligning to TRBD2. The CDR3 is 16 residues long. Germline values: CDR1 SGDLS, CDR2 YYNGEE. The ends lost 3 bases at V and 3 bases at J; junction bases unmatched: 6.

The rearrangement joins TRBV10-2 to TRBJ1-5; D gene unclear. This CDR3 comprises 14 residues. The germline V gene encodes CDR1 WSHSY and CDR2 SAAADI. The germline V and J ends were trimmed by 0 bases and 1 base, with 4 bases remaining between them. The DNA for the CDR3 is TGCGCCAGCAGTGAGTCCGTCAGCAATCAGCCCCAGCATTTT. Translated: CASSESVSNQPQHF.

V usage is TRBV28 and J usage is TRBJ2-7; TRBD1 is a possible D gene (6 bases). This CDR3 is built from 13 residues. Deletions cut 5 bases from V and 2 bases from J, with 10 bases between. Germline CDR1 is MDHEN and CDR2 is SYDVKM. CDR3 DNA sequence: TGTGCCAGCAGTACAGGGATCCCCTACGAGCAGTACTTC. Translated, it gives CASSTGIPYEQYF.

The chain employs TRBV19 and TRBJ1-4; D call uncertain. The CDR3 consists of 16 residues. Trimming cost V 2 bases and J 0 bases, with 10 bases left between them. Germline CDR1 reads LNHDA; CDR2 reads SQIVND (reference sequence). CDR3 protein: CASSISAFSTNEKLFF. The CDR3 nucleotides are TGTGCCAGTAGTATATCCGCGTTTTCAACTAATGAAAAACTGTTTTTT.

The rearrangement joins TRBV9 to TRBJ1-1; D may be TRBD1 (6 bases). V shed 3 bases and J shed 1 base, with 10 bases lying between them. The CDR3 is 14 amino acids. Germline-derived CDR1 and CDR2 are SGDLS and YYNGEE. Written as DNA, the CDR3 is TGTGCCAGCAGCGCCCAGGGGACGAACACTGAAGCTTTCTTT. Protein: CASSAQGTNTEAFF.

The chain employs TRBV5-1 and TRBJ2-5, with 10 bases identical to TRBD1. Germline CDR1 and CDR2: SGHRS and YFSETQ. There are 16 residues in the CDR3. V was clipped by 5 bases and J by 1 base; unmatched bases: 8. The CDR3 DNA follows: TGCGCCAGCAGAAACCGGGACAGGGGTACCCAAGAGACCCAGTACTTC. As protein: CASRNRDRGTQETQYF.

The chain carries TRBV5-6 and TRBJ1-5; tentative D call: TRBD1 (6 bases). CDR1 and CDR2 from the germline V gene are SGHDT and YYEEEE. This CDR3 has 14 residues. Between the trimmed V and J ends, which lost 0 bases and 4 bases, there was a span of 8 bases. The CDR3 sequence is CASSLAQGNQPQHF. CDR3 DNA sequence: TGTGCCAGCAGCTTGGCACAGGGTAATCAGCCCCAGCATTTT.

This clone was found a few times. The CDR3 DNA reads as TGTGCCAGCAGAGAAGGGACAGTGGGCACCATATATTTT. The encoded protein is CASREGTVGTIYF. The chain has TRBV9 and TRBJ1-3; 7 positions match TRBD1. Germline V lookup: CDR1 SGDLS, CDR2 YYNGEE. CDR3 length equals 13 residues. V trimming: 5 bases; J trimming: 9 bases; junction bases outside the gene matches: 8.

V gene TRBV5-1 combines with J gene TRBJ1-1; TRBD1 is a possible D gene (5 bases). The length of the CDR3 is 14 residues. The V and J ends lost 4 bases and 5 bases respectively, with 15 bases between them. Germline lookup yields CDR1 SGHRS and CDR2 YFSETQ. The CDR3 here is CASSLSEGRTEAFF. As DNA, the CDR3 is TGCGCCAGCAGCCTATCGGAGGGGCGGACTGAAGCTTTCTTT.

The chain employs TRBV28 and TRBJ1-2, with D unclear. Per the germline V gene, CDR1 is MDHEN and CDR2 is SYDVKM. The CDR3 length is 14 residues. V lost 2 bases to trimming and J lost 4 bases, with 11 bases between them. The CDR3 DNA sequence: TGTGCCAGCAGTTTAATCCACAAGATCTATGGCTACACCTTC. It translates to CASSLIHKIYGYTF.

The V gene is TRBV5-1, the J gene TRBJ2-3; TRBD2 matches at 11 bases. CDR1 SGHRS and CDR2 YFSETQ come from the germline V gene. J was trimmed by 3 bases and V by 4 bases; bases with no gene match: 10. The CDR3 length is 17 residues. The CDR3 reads CASSILSGGDRTDTQYF. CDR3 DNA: TGCGCCAGCAGCATCCTTAGCGGGGGGGATAGGACAGATACGCAGTATTTT.

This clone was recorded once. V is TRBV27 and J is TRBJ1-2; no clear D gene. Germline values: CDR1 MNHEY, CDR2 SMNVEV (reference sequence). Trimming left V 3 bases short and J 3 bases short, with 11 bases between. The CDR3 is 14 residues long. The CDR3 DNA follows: TGTGCCAGCAGTTTCGGAGGGTATGACTATGGCTACACCTTC. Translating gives CASSFGGYDYGYTF.

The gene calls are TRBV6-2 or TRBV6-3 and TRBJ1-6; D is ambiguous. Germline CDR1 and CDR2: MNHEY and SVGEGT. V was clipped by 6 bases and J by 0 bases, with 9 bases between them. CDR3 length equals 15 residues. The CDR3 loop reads CASSLHSSYNSPLHF. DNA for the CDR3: TGTGCCAGCAGCCTCCACAGCTCCTATAATTCACCCCTCCACTTT.

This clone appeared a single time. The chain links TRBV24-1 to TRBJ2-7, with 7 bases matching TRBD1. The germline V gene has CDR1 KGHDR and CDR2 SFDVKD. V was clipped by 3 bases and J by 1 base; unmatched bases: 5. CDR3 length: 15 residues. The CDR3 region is CATSDKPGQSYEQYF. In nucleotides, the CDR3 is TGTGCCACCAGTGATAAACCGGGACAGTCCTACGAGCAGTACTTC.

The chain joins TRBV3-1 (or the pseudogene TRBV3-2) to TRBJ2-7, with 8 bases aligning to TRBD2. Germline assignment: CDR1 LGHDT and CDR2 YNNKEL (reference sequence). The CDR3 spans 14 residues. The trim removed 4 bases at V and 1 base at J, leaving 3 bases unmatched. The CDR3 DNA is TGTGCCAGCAGCCGAGCTAGCGGGTCCTACGAGCAGTACTTC. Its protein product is CASSRASGSYEQYF.

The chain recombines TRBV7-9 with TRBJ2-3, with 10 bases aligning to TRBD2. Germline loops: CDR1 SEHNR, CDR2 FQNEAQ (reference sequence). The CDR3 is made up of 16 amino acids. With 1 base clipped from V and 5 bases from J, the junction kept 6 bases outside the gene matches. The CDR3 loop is CASSLDIAGGVDTQYF. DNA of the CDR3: TGTGCCAGCAGCTTAGATATAGCGGGAGGAGTAGATACGCAGTATTTT.

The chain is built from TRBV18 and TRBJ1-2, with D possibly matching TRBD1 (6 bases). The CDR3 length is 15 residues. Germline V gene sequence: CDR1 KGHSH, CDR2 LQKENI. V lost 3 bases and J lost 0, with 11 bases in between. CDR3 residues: CASSPSTGANYGYTF. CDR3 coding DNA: TGTGCCAGCTCACCTTCGACAGGTGCTAACTATGGCTACACCTTC.

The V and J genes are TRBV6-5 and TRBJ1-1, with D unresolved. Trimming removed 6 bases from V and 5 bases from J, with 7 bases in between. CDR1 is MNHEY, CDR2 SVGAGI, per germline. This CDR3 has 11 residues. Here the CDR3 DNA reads TGTGCCAGCAGGGGGAGAACTGAAGCTTTCTTT. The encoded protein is CASRGRTEAFF.

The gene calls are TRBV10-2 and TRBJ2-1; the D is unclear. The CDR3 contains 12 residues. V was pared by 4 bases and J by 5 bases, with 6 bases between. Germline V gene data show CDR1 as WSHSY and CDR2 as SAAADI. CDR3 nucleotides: TGCGCCAGCAGTGTCACTAACAATGAGCAGTTCTTC. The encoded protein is CASSVTNNEQFF.

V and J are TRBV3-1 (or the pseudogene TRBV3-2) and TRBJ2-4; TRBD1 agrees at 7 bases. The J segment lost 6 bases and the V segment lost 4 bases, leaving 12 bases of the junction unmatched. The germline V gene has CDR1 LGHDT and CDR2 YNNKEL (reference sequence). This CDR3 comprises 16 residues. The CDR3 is CASSRTTGRFGNIQYF. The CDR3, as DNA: TGTGCCAGCAGCCGCACGACAGGGCGGTTCGGAAACATTCAGTACTTC.

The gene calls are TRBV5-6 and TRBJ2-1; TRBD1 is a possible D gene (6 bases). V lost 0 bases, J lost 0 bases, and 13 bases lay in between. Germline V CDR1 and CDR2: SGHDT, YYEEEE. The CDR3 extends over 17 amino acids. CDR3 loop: CASSLGGPRSSYNEQFF. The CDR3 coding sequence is TGTGCCAGCAGCTTGGGGGGGCCCCGGAGCTCCTACAATGAGCAGTTCTTC.

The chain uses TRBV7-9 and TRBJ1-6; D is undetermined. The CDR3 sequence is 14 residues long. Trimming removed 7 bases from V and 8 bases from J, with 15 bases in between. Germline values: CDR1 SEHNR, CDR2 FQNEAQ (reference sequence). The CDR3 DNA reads TGTGCCAGCAAGAACACGTCCCTTCATTCACCCCTCCACTTT. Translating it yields CASKNTSLHSPLHF.

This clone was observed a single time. DNA for the CDR3: TGTGCCAGTAGTGTGAGGACAGAGTCCTACGAGCAGTACTTC. This sequence encodes CASSVRTESYEQYF. The chain employs TRBV19 and TRBJ2-7; D perhaps matches TRBD1 (6 bases). The V gene's germline CDR1 is LNHDA and CDR2 SQIVND (reference sequence). Trimming left V 5 bases short and J 1 base short, with 12 bases between. The CDR3 has 14 amino acids.

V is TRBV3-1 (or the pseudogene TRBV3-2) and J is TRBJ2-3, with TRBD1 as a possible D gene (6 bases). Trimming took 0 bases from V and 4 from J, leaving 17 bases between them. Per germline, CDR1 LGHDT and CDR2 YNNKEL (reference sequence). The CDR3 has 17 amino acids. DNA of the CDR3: TGTGCCAGCAGCCAAGATCGGTTGGGCAGGGGAGCAGATACGCAGTATTTT. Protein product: CASSQDRLGRGADTQYF.

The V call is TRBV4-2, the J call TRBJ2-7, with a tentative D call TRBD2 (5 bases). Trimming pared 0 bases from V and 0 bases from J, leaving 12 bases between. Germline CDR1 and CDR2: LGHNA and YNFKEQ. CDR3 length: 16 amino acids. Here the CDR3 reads CASSQDRRAYSYEQYF. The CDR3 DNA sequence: TGTGCCAGCAGCCAAGATAGGCGGGCGTACTCCTACGAGCAGTACTTC.